This is a list of T cell receptor beta chains from one sample in a study of T-cell memory formation after mild COVID-19. TCRdb reanalysed the 5' RACE reads using MiXCR and keeps one entry per CDR3 protein. The sample lists hundreds of thousands of distinct CDR3 sequences, less than 25% occurring once. Sequencing used PBMCs or a T cell subset sorted from them (not recorded which). These receptor sequences come from an adult woman who had mild COVID-19 (a few samples of this study predate the infection). Cell type and time point are not known. CDR3s include the opening cysteine and the closing phenylalanine or tryptophan. D genes are given only for firm matches. Rows give clone size only sometimes, using once, few, many, or a class for an expanded clone.

TGTGCCAGCAGCCAAAAGGGTGGGGGGACTAGCGGGAGAAGAATGGTCGCCGGGGAGCTGTTTTTT | CASSQKGGGTSGRRMVAGELFF | - | TRBJ2-2 | few | TRBV3-2
TGTGCCAGCACCCCGGACGGAAAACCTGGTTACGAGCAGTACTTC | CASTPDGKPGYEQYF | - | TRBJ2-7 | - | TRBV12-3/TRBV12-4
TGTGCCAGCAGTCGAAGACAGGACGTCCGAGCCACTGAAGCTTTCTTT | CASSRRQDVRATEAFF | - | TRBJ1-1 | - | TRBV6-6
TGTGCCAGCAGCGGGGGGGAGGGTTTGACCCATGAGCAGTTCTTC | CASSGGEGLTHEQFF | TRBD2 | TRBJ2-1 | - | TRBV9
TGTGCCAGCAGCGTAGACCCTTCAGCTGAGCAGTTCTTC | CASSVDPSAEQFF | - | TRBJ2-1 | few | TRBV9
TGTGCCAGCAGCTTGGACAGGAACACTGAAGCTTTCTTT | CASSLDRNTEAFF | - | TRBJ1-1 | many | TRBV5-1
TGTGCCAGCAGTTCTCCGGGACTAGCGGGGGGGGGAGAGCAGTTCTTC | CASSSPGLAGGGEQFF | TRBD2 | TRBJ2-1 | few | TRBV28
TGTGCCAGCTCGCCGGAGAATAATTCACCCCTCCACTTT | CASSPENNSPLHF | - | TRBJ1-6 | - | TRBV2
TGTGCCAGCAGCTTCCGGGGGACGGCTTCTAGCACAGATACGCAGTATTTT | CASSFRGTASSTDTQYF | - | TRBJ2-3 | few | TRBV7-2
TGTGCCAGCACCATCCTCCCAGGCCAGGGGAGTACCTACGAGCAGTACTTC | CASTILPGQGSTYEQYF | - | TRBJ2-7 | few | TRBV7-9
TGTGCCAGCAGCCCTACACTAGCGGGATACACAGATACGCAGTATTTT | CASSPTLAGYTDTQYF | TRBD2 | TRBJ2-3 | few | TRBV12-3/TRBV12-4